The rows below give T cell receptor beta chains drawn from one sample of a study of blood T cell repertoires in COVID-19. Measured with immunoSEQ multiplex PCR; TCRdb has only the in-frame clones, and not every one. The sample carries about 150,000 clones, about 87% recorded once. Sequenced: peripheral blood. The receptor set was obtained from a man older than 75 with acute or convalescent COVID-19. The CDR3 runs from the conserved cysteine through the conserved F or W. D genes are given only for firm matches. Clone size is given for some rows only: seen once, a few or many times, or a class if the clone is expanded.

TRBV6-5,TRBJ2-5,-,-,15,CASSTQGSMGETQYF,TGTGCCAGCAGCACACAGGGTTCCATGGGAGAGACCCAGTACTTC
TRBV28,TRBJ1-1,-,-,14,CASSLGGANTEAFF,TGTGCCAGCAGTTTAGGGGGGGCGAACACTGAAGCTTTCTTT
TRBV11-2,TRBJ2-3,-,-,15,CASSLGGNVADTQYF,TGTGCCAGCAGCTTAGGAGGTAACGTTGCAGATACGCAGTATTTT
TRBV7-9,TRBJ1-3,-,-,15,CASSQARGTGNTIYF,TGTGCCAGCAGCCAAGCACGGGGAACTGGAAACACCATATATTTT
TRBV25-1,TRBJ2-1,TRBD2,once,13,CASRASGSNEQFF,TGTGCCAGCAGGGCTAGCGGGAGTAATGAGCAGTTCTTC
TRBV30,TRBJ2-2,TRBD2,-,13,CAWGSTSAGELFF,TGTGCCTGGGGATCCACTAGCGCCGGGGAGCTGTTTTTT
TRBV7-2,TRBJ2-1,TRBD2,-,14,CASSAGGGYNEQFF,TGTGCCAGCAGCGCCGGGGGGGGCTACAATGAGCAGTTCTTC
TRBV6-4,TRBJ2-3,-,-,14,CASRRDWNADTQYF,TGTGCCAGCAGAAGGGACTGGAACGCAGATACGCAGTATTTT
TRBV5-1,TRBJ1-1,-,-,14,CASSLAGANTEAFF,TGCGCCAGCAGCTTGGCAGGGGCGAACACTGAAGCTTTCTTT
TRBV5-6,TRBJ1-6,-,-,12,CASSAGGSPLHF,TGTGCCAGCAGCGCGGGGGGTTCACCCCTCCACTTT
TRBV3-1/TRBV3-2,TRBJ2-3,-,-,15,CASSQGGTFTDTQYF,TGTGCCAGCAGCCAAGGAGGCACTTTCACAGATACGCAGTATTTT
TRBV6-5,TRBJ2-5,TRBD2,-,16,CASSYSLAGGPETQYF,TGTGCCAGCAGTTACTCTCTAGCGGGAGGGCCGGAGACCCAGTACTTC
TRBV9,TRBJ2-7,-,-,13,CASSVGDSYEQYF,TGTGCCAGCAGCGTAGGAGACTCCTACGAGCAGTACTTC
TRBV28,TRBJ1-1,-,-,15,CASISPSNLKFEAFF,TGTGCCAGCATAAGCCCTTCGAACCTAAAATTCGAAGCTTTCTTT
TRBV15,TRBJ1-1,-,-,15,CATRAQGLGTTEAFF,TGTGCCACCAGAGCTCAGGGGCTCGGTACCACTGAAGCTTTCTTT